A selection of T cell receptor beta chains follows, all from one sample in a study of T cell responses to AZD1222 COVID-19 vaccine. Sequenced by immunoSEQ multiplex PCR; TCRdb stores in-frame clones only, minus some. There are 100,000 to 150,000 clones in the sample; roughly 90% occur only once, and more than 7% lies in the top ten. Source: peripheral blood, taken 28 days after the second AZD1222 dose. The source is an adult who received the AZD1222 COVID-19 vaccine. The conserved cysteine and the conserved F or W are not part of the CDR3 here. The order of the fields is V gene, J gene, CDR3 protein.

TRBV5-1	TRBJ2-3	ASCVQGAFTDTQY
TRBV3-1/TRBV3-2	TRBJ1-6	ASSPGFLSNSPLH
TRBV27	TRBJ1-2	ASRQGYYGYT
TRBV6-6	TRBJ1-1	ASSYEELNTEAF
TRBV28	TRBJ1-5	ASSTATGMSNQPQH
TRBV5-8	TRBJ1-2	ASSLLNRVFNYGYT
TRBV2	TRBJ1-4	ASSPHRGIGATNEKLF
TRBV19	TRBJ1-6	ASTRDGPNSPLH
TRBV7-2	TRBJ2-1	ASSVLPASDEQF
TRBV29-1	TRBJ2-7	SVATGTTTYEQY
TRBV20-1	TRBJ1-1	SASRGQAEAF
TRBV28	TRBJ2-7	ASRRTASKTYEQY
TRBV29-1	TRBJ1-4	SARQGAHEKLF
TRBV7-2	TRBJ2-2	ASSLAGAVARRRDTGELF
TRBV7-2	TRBJ2-7	ASSLEVRYEQY
TRBV28	TRBJ1-1	ASSPDWDRGAEAF
TRBV2	TRBJ2-3	ASSQSGPPRY
TRBV27	TRBJ2-7	ASSGQGSYEQY
TRBV7-2	TRBJ2-7	ASSRGLAGAEQY
TRBV19	TRBJ1-1	ASSPTAREYGTEAF
TRBV9	TRBJ1-1	ASSVAGARTEAF
TRBV10-3	TRBJ1-5	AISTGAGQPQH
TRBV27	TRBJ1-3	ASSLRQGGSGNTIY
TRBV5-4	TRBJ1-3	ASSRDRGRGNTIY
TRBV24-1	TRBJ2-7	ATSDPGTPYEQY
TRBV19	TRBJ2-7	ASSATGGAAYEQY
TRBV2	TRBJ2-7	ASSDGGRTNHEQY
TRBV28	TRBJ2-5	ASSNDVKTQY
TRBV7-9	TRBJ1-4	ASSHGTGGSEKLF
TRBV18	TRBJ1-3	ASSPPSASGGNTIY
TRBV6-5	TRBJ1-4	ATQLSREKLF
TRBV12-3/TRBV12-4	TRBJ1-1	ASSSGLNTEAF
TRBV7-2	TRBJ2-2	ASRRGSGATGELF
TRBV2	TRBJ2-7	ASIDRDDEQY
TRBV12-3/TRBV12-4	TRBJ2-2	ASSRRVGELF
TRBV2	TRBJ2-7	ASSSGTGFYEQY
TRBV6-5	TRBJ1-2	ASSIETGLIYGYT
TRBV3-1/TRBV3-2	TRBJ1-1	ASSQDTWGEWTEAF
TRBV2	TRBJ1-2	ASISRLPGQGHYGYT
TRBV11-2	TRBJ1-1	ASSSLAWDRGSTEAF
TRBV29-1	TRBJ1-2	SVPDRGLRNGYT
TRBV9	TRBJ1-4	ASSPNTATNEKLF
TRBV18	TRBJ2-3	ASSLGLAGADTQY